These 2 T cell receptor beta chains were all obtained from the same sample, sequenced in a study of CXCR3-negative and CXCR3-positive naive CD8 T cells. Study results and limitations: CXCR3-expressing naive cells carried TRB CDR3s more hydrophobic than those of CXCR3-negative naive cells.

Researchers prepared the TRB cDNA libraries using 5' RACE with UMI labels. Reanalyzing the 5' RACE reads, TCRdb keeps one entry per CDR3 protein, without DNA. Its table records about 98,000 distinct CDR3 sequences. Their cognate antigens are unknown. Material for sequencing was naive CXCR3+ CD8+ T cells from blood. Subset given: CD45RO-CCR7+CD27+CD95- naive CD8+ T cells expressing CXCR3 (TNR3+). The receptors were gathered from a human donor in good health. Some clones in this sample may be carry-over from other donors' samples.

This sequence joins TRBV7-2 and TRBJ2-1; without DNA, the TCRdb call of TRBD1 cannot be checked. The CDR3 is made up of 15 amino acids. Germline V gene lookup returns CDR1 SGHTA and CDR2 FQGNSA. CDR3 amino acids: CASSYSGGDYNEQFF.

The CDR3 spells CACSPHRGEADQETQYF. J is TRBJ2-5 and V is TRBV7-9; TCRdb's assignment of TRBD1 cannot be checked, as there is no DNA. The CDR3 is 17 residues long. CDR1 and CDR2 (germline): SEHNR, FQNEAQ (reference sequence).